The 13 T cell receptor beta chains reported below all come from one sample, sequenced in a study of T cells in Graves' hyperthyroidism and ophthalmopathy. RNA transcripts yielded amplified TCR beta CDR3 regions. Carried out on the TCR CDR3, a first-round RT-PCR used the HTBI primer set. TCRdb redid the calling of the multiplex PCR reads with MiXCR, one entry per CDR3 protein. Of about 480,000 distinct CDR3 sequences listed, over 13% are singletons. Material: blood. These receptor sequences come from a woman aged 18-29 years with Graves' hyperthyroidism.

This clonotype was picked up many times. The chain carries TRBV30 and TRBJ2-7; either TRBD1 or TRBD2 may supply D (5 bases each). The CDR3 length is 14 residues. The V gene lost 2 bases and the J gene lost 3 bases, with 14 bases spanning the gap. Germline V gene sequence: CDR1 GTSNPN, CDR2 SVGIG (reference sequence). In DNA, the CDR3 is TGTGCCTGGAGTATACCGGGACGGAACTACGAGCAGTACTTC. Translating gives CAWSIPGRNYEQYF.

This clonotype was detected many times. The V and J genes are TRBV13 and TRBJ2-7, with 9 bases lining up with TRBD1. In germline, CDR1 is PRHDT, CDR2 FYEKMQ (reference sequence). V trimming: 4 bases; J trimming: 3 bases; junction bases outside the gene matches: 4. This CDR3 spans 14 amino acids. The CDR3 loop reads CASSYTDRGYEQYF. In DNA form, the CDR3 reads TGTGCCAGCAGCTACACGGACAGGGGCTACGAGCAGTACTTC.

This clonotype was seen repeatedly, ten times or more. The CDR3 here is CSARNPGLAFNEQFF. DNA of the CDR3: TGCAGTGCTAGAAACCCGGGACTAGCGTTCAATGAGCAGTTCTTC. This chain connects TRBV20-1 to TRBJ2-1; 10 nucleotides match TRBD2. Per the germline V gene, CDR1 is DFQATT and CDR2 is SNEGSKA (reference sequence). Trimming at V came to 2 bases and at J to 6 bases, leaving 7 bases not matched to a gene. The CDR3 is made up of 15 amino acids.

The V call is TRBV20-1, the J call TRBJ1-1; perhaps TRBD1 as D (5 bases). V was shortened by 3 bases and J by 2 bases, with 13 bases between the two germline ends. CDR3 length equals 14 residues. Germline CDR1 is DFQATT and CDR2 is SNEGSKA (reference sequence). The CDR3 protein is CSASSGSSNTEAFF. The CDR3 DNA reads as TGCAGTGCTAGCTCAGGGTCATCCAACACTGAAGCTTTCTTT.

This clonotype was observed many times. The chain is built from TRBV27 and TRBJ1-1; perhaps TRBD1 as D (5 bases). Germline CDR1 and CDR2: MNHEY and SMNVEV (reference sequence). This CDR3 is 13 amino acids long. V was clipped by 8 bases and J by 0 bases, with 10 bases between them. This CDR3 reads CASGLQVNTEAFF. CDR3 DNA: TGTGCCAGCGGATTACAGGTGAACACTGAAGCTTTCTTT.

This clonotype was counted between two and nine times. The gene calls are TRBV12-3 or TRBV12-4 and TRBJ1-5; TRBD1 is a possible D gene (5 bases). The CDR3 loop spans 14 amino acids. With 7 bases removed from V and 4 bases from J, the gap between germline ends came to 14 bases. This CDR3 is CASTRGGVNQPQHF. In DNA form, the CDR3 reads TGTGCCAGCACCCGGGGGGGGGTGAATCAGCCCCAGCATTTT.

Of note for this clonotype: The conserved closing phenylalanine or tryptophan is absent in this CDR3, likely reflecting a read error. This chain links TRBV19 with TRBJ1-5, with 9 bases identical to TRBD1. Germline lookup yields CDR1 LNHDA and CDR2 SQIVND (reference sequence). The CDR3 has 15 residues. The V segment lost 5 bases and the J segment 6 bases; nucleotides outside the gene matches: 8. The CDR3 protein is CASSGPGQGTQPQHS. The CDR3 coding sequence is TGTGCCAGTAGTGGGCCGGGACAGGGCACTCAGCCCCAGCATTCT.

The chain employs TRBV19 and TRBJ2-3; the D call may be TRBD1 or TRBD2 (5 bases each). Germline V gene lookup returns CDR1 LNHDA and CDR2 SQIVND (reference sequence). V lost 3 bases and J lost 2, with 12 bases in between. The CDR3 length is 15 residues. This chain's CDR3 is CASSIPAGATDTQYF. DNA for the CDR3: TGTGCCAGTAGTATTCCAGCCGGGGCCACAGATACGCAGTATTTT.

CDR3 DNA: TGCAGTGCTAGAGACCCCATCAAAGCGGGAGGGTACCAAGAGACCCAGTACTTC. Translated, it gives CSARDPIKAGGYQETQYF. The V call is TRBV20-1, the J call TRBJ2-5; 10 bases line up with TRBD2. V lost 0 bases to trimming and J lost 0 bases; unmatched junction nucleotides: 10. Per germline, CDR1 DFQATT and CDR2 SNEGSKA (reference sequence). The CDR3 sequence is 18 residues long.

This clonotype was seen at least ten times. The gene calls are TRBV5-8 and TRBJ2-1; D is possibly TRBD2 (6 bases). Germline lookup yields CDR1 SGHTS and CDR2 YDEGEE. The CDR3 runs to 14 residues. V was cut by 3 bases and J by 5 bases, with 12 bases left in between. The CDR3 nucleotides are TGTGCCAGCAGCTCGCGCGGGACCGACAATGAGCAGTTCTTC. Translation: CASSSRGTDNEQFF.

This clonotype came up a few times. The chain has TRBV4-1 and TRBJ2-3; a possible D gene is TRBD1 (5 bases). The CDR3 loop spans 14 amino acids. CDR1 and CDR2 (germline): MGHRA, YSYEKL. Deletions cut 1 base from V and 3 bases from J, with 8 bases between. This CDR3 reads CASSQAPGTDTQYF. In DNA form, the CDR3 reads TGCGCCAGCAGCCAAGCCCCAGGGACAGATACGCAGTATTTT.

This rearrangement joins TRBV2 to TRBJ2-1, with 12 bases aligning to TRBD2. V dropped 4 bases and J dropped 4; count of bases not matched to a gene: 2. Per the germline V gene, CDR1 is SNHLY and CDR2 is FYNNEI. CDR3 size: 15 residues. CDR3 sequence reads: CASSAGLAGYNEQFF. For the CDR3, the DNA is TGTGCCAGCAGTGCTGGACTAGCGGGGTACAATGAGCAGTTCTTC. The whole variable domain, remainder taken from reference TRBV2 and TRBJ2-1, is EPEVTQTPSHQVTQMGQEVILRCVPISNHLYFYWYRQILGQKVEFLVSFYNNEISEKSEIFDDQFSVERPDGSNFTLKIRSTKLEDSAMYFCASSAGLAGYNEQFFGPGTRLTVL.

This clonotype was counted at least ten times. The V gene is TRBV11-2, the J gene TRBJ2-3; D is unclear. Germline V lookup: CDR1 SGHAT, CDR2 FQNNGV. The CDR3 sequence is 16 residues long. Trimming removed 1 base at V and 2 bases at J, with 13 bases between. CDR3 sequence (DNA): TGTGCCAGCAGCTTAGTAGGATGGGCGGACACAGATACGCAGTATTTT. This sequence encodes CASSLVGWADTDTQYF. The full variable domain, its missing parts supplied by reference TRBV11-2 and TRBJ2-3, is EAGVAQSPRYKIIEKRQSVAFWCNPISGHATLYWYQQILGQGPKLLIQFQNNGVVDDSQLPKDRFSAERLKGVDSTLKIQPAKLEDSAVYLCASSLVGWADTDTQYFGPGTRLTVL.